What follows are 17 T cell receptor beta chains derived from one specimen sequenced in a study of blood T cell repertoires in COVID-19. Sequenced by immunoSEQ multiplex PCR; TCRdb stores in-frame clones only, minus some. The sample holds around 310,000 clones, roughly 91% seen once. The specimen sequenced was PBMCs or T cells enriched from blood (not recorded which). Receptors originate from a woman in her thirties who had recovered from COVID-19.

The chain couples TRBV4-3 to TRBJ2-7; D remains unclear. This CDR3 has 16 residues. Germline V gene data show CDR1 as LGHNA and CDR2 as YSLEER. The V and J ends lost 0 bases and 4 bases respectively, with 16 bases between them. CDR3 nucleotides: TGCGCCAGCAGCCAAGATGCGAGTCAGGATGGGTACGAGCAGTACTTC. Amino acid sequence: CASSQDASQDGYEQYF.

The chain couples TRBV28 to TRBJ2-2, with D unresolved. In germline, CDR1 is MDHEN, CDR2 SYDVKM. The CDR3 runs 12 residues. Trimming pared 5 bases from V and 10 bases from J, leaving 11 bases between. CDR3 in DNA: TGTGCCAGCAGTCGCCCGAGTCTGGAGCTGTTTTTT. This gives the protein CASSRPSLELFF.

The rearrangement joins TRBV29-1 to TRBJ1-1, with D uncertain. CDR1 SQVTM and CDR2 ANQGSEA come from the germline V gene. The germline V and J ends were trimmed by 6 bases and 1 base, with 12 bases remaining between them. CDR3 size: 13 residues. CDR3: CSVQNLGNTEAFF. The CDR3 nucleotides are TGCAGCGTCCAAAATCTAGGGAACACTGAAGCTTTCTTT.

The CDR3: CSVIWGRVETEKLFF. The CDR3, as DNA: TGCAGCGTAATATGGGGCAGGGTCGAGACTGAAAAACTGTTTTTT. The J gene is TRBJ1-4, the V gene TRBV29-1; TRBD1 might be the D (5 bases). The V and J ends lost 6 bases and 7 bases respectively, with 21 bases between them. The CDR3 consists of 15 residues. Germline assignment: CDR1 SQVTM and CDR2 ANQGSEA.

As regards this clone: Other DNA variants within this sample encode the same CDR3. The chain carries TRBV6-5 and TRBJ2-7, with 7 bases matching TRBD2. J lost 2 bases, V lost 0 bases, and 4 bases had no gene match. The CDR3 sequence is 15 residues long. The germline V gene encodes CDR1 MNHEY and CDR2 SVGAGI. The CDR3 bases are TGTGCCAGCAGTTACTCACCGGGAGGCCCCTACGAGCAGTACTTC. Translating it yields CASSYSPGGPYEQYF.

V gene TRBV28 combines with J gene TRBJ1-2; D is perhaps TRBD1 (6 bases). Germline V gene sequence: CDR1 MDHEN, CDR2 SYDVKM. CDR3 size: 16 residues. V lost 6 bases, J lost 3 bases, and 20 bases lay in between. CDR3 sequence (DNA): TGTGCCAGCAGCCGCAGGGGACGGAGGATAGACTATGGCTACACCTTC. Residues: CASSRRGRRIDYGYTF.

The sample holds one count of this clone. The V and J genes are TRBV29-1 and TRBJ1-3; D remains ambiguous. V shed 6 bases and J shed 9 bases, with 12 bases lying between them. The CDR3 has 11 amino acids. The germline V gene has CDR1 SQVTM and CDR2 ANQGSEA. The CDR3 region is CSVRGEGTIYF. The CDR3 DNA reads TGCAGCGTCCGGGGTGAAGGCACCATATATTTT. The whole variable domain, remainder taken from reference TRBV29-1 and TRBJ1-3, is SAVISQKPSRDICQRGTSLTIQCQVDSQVTMMFWYRQQPGQSLTLIATANQGSEATYESGFVIDKFPISRPNLTFSTLTVSNMSPEDSSIYLCSVRGEGTIYFGEGSWLTVV.

In its sample, this clone was seen once. The CDR3 loop is CASRLTGGETQYF. The CDR3 coding sequence is TGTGCCAGCAGACTGACAGGGGGGGAGACCCAGTACTTC. The gene calls are TRBV12-3 or TRBV12-4 and TRBJ2-5; 9 bases line up with TRBD1. The junction had 4 bases not matched to a gene; V was cut back by 6 bases and J by 5 bases. This CDR3 comprises 13 residues.

The chain is built from TRBV2 and TRBJ1-2; maybe TRBD1 (5 bases). The CDR3 covers 13 residues. Germline CDR1 and CDR2: SNHLY and FYNNEI. V lost 7 bases to trimming and J lost 0 bases, with 9 bases between them. Here the CDR3 reads CASKQGTNYGYTF. CDR3 nucleotides: TGTGCCAGCAAGCAGGGCACTAACTATGGCTACACCTTC.

This chain joins TRBV27 and TRBJ2-7; TRBD2 is a possible D gene (5 bases). The CDR3 is made up of 13 amino acids. Per germline, CDR1 MNHEY and CDR2 SMNVEV (reference sequence). Trimming took 3 bases from V and 6 from J, leaving 12 bases between them. CDR3 protein: CASSFREGLEQYF. The CDR3 coding sequence is TGTGCCAGCAGTTTTCGTGAGGGTCTCGAGCAGTACTTC.

This chain links TRBV5-5 with TRBJ2-7; a weak D match, TRBD1 (6 bases). Germline lookup yields CDR1 SGHKS and CDR2 YYEKEE (reference sequence). Deletions cut 1 base from V and 2 bases from J, with 13 bases between. The CDR3 length is 15 residues. The CDR3 is CASSLMGTSTYEQYF. Here the CDR3 DNA reads TGTGCCAGCAGCTTGATGGGGACAAGTACCTACGAGCAGTACTTC.

The rearrangement joins TRBV7-2 to TRBJ2-1; tentative D call: TRBD2 (5 bases). CDR3 length equals 16 residues. Germline loops: CDR1 SGHTA, CDR2 FQGNSA. The V gene lost 2 bases and the J gene lost 0 bases, with 11 bases spanning the gap. CDR3 protein: CASSLTADPSYNEQFF. The DNA for the CDR3 is TGTGCCAGCAGCTTAACAGCGGACCCCTCCTACAATGAGCAGTTCTTC.

This clone was seen just once. The chain has TRBV7-9 and TRBJ2-7; D unclear. Germline V gives CDR1 SEHNR, CDR2 FQNEAQ (reference sequence). V lost 5 bases, J lost 1 base, and 12 bases lay in between. This CDR3 is built from 14 residues. CDR3 in amino acids: CASSRIDLSYEQYF. CDR3 DNA: TGTGCCAGCAGCCGAATCGACTTATCCTACGAGCAGTACTTC.

The chain has TRBV2 and TRBJ1-3; D is perhaps TRBD1 (6 bases). Germline V gene data show CDR1 as SNHLY and CDR2 as FYNNEI. The CDR3 sequence is 16 residues long. V shed 1 base and J shed 2 bases, with 12 bases lying between them. The CDR3 reads CASSEGLQGAGNTIYF. The DNA of the CDR3 is TGTGCCAGCAGTGAAGGGTTACAGGGTGCTGGAAACACCATATATTTT.

The genes are TRBV13 and TRBJ2-3; 10 bases are shared with TRBD2. The length of the CDR3 is 16 residues. Unmatched junction bases numbered 4, after V lost 4 bases and J lost 0 bases. Germline V gives CDR1 PRHDT, CDR2 FYEKMQ (reference sequence). The CDR3 sequence: CASSSISGGSTDTQYF. The CDR3 DNA is TGTGCCAGCAGCTCGATTAGCGGGGGGAGCACAGATACGCAGTATTTT. Using reference TRBV13 and TRBJ2-3 for the parts outside the CDR3, the full variable domain is AAGVIQSPRHLIKEKRETATLKCYPIPRHDTVYWYQQGPGQDPQFLISFYEKMQSDKGSIPDRFSAQQFSDYHSELNMSSLELGDSALYFCASSSISGGSTDTQYFGPGTRLTVL.

J is TRBJ2-1 and V is TRBV6-5; TRBD1 matches 7 bases. The CDR3 covers 13 residues. CDR1 and CDR2 (germline): MNHEY, SVGAGI. V was pared by 8 bases and J by 4 bases, with 5 bases of the junction left unmatched. CDR3 bases: TGTGCCAGCGGAGTGGGACAGTACAATGAGCAGTTCTTC. Protein sequence: CASGVGQYNEQFF.

The CDR3 reads CASSQDGDRGDYGYTF. The DNA for the CDR3 is TGTGCCAGCAGCCAAGATGGGGACAGGGGGGACTATGGCTACACCTTC. The rearrangement links TRBV4-2 to TRBJ1-2, with 11 nucleotides matching TRBD1. Germline V lookup: CDR1 LGHNA, CDR2 YNFKEQ. V trimming: 0 bases; J trimming: 3 bases; junction bases outside the gene matches: 3. The CDR3 is 16 residues long.